One sample yielded the 28 T cell receptor beta chains listed below, sequenced in a study of blood T cell repertoires in COVID-19. Profiling relied on immunoSEQ multiplex PCR, and the TCRdb table lists in-frame clones only, not all of them. The sample includes some 250,000 clones, 65% to 90% of them seen just once. Sequenced input: peripheral blood. Receptors were obtained from a man aged 30 to 45 with active or convalescent COVID-19.

The chain couples TRBV30 to TRBJ2-1; TRBD2 matches 14 bases. Trimming removed 1 base from V and 15 bases from J; junction bases left unmatched: 2. The CDR3 length is 12 residues. The germline V gene encodes CDR1 GTSNPN and CDR2 SVGIG (reference sequence). CDR3 sequence reads: CAWSAGLAGGFF. The CDR3 nucleotides are TGTGCCTGGAGTGCAGGACTAGCGGGGGGGTTCTTC.

The chain joins TRBV5-8 to TRBJ2-1; D possibly corresponds to TRBD1 (5 bases). The CDR3 runs to 14 residues. Germline CDR1 SGHTS, CDR2 YDEGEE. The V and J ends lost 0 bases and 15 bases respectively, with 19 bases between them. The CDR3 is CASSLGVGPRALFF. The CDR3 region has the DNA TGTGCCAGCAGCTTGGGGGTTGGACCCAGGGCTTTGTTCTTC.

This clone was picked up a small number of times. This sequence joins TRBV6-6 and TRBJ2-7, with D perhaps TRBD1 (6 bases). Trimming cost V 0 bases and J 3 bases, with 12 bases left between them. The CDR3 extends over 15 amino acids. CDR1 is MNHNY, CDR2 SVGAGI, per germline (reference sequence). The CDR3 spells CASSYSKRGNYEQYF. The CDR3 nucleotides read TGTGCCAGCAGTTACTCGAAGAGGGGGAACTACGAGCAGTACTTC.

The rearrangement links TRBV4-3 to TRBJ2-2; TRBD2 might be the D (5 bases). Germline V gene data show CDR1 as LGHNA and CDR2 as YSLEER. Trimming left V 0 bases short and J 2 bases short, with 10 bases between. The CDR3 is 16 amino acids. CDR3 protein: CASSQDRGLNTGELFF. The CDR3 DNA sequence: TGCGCCAGCAGCCAAGATCGAGGGTTAAACACCGGGGAGCTGTTTTTT.

CDR3 in amino acids: CASSVGQGNQPQHF. The CDR3 coding sequence is TGTGCCAGTAGTGTCGGACAGGGCAATCAGCCCCAGCATTTT. The rearrangement links TRBV19 to TRBJ1-5; TRBD1 agrees at 7 bases. J lost 2 bases, V lost 5 bases, and 3 bases had no gene match. This CDR3 has 14 amino acids. Germline CDR1 reads LNHDA; CDR2 reads SQIVND (reference sequence).

V gene TRBV25-1 combines with J gene TRBJ2-3; tentative D call: TRBD1 (5 bases). The ends were cut back, 8 bases at V and 2 bases at J, with 8 bases in the middle. Germline V gene lookup returns CDR1 MGHDK and CDR2 SYGVNS. The CDR3 consists of 12 residues. CDR3 residues: CASRRDTDTQYF. Written as DNA, the CDR3 is TGTGCCAGCCGCAGGGACACAGATACGCAGTATTTT.

The chain uses TRBV6-5 and TRBJ2-7; D remains ambiguous. The CDR3 is 13 residues long. Germline CDR1 and CDR2: MNHEY and SVGAGI. The ends were cut back, 0 bases at V and 5 bases at J, with 8 bases in the middle. The DNA of the CDR3 is TGTGCCAGCAGTTACTCGCTTGGCCACGAGCAGTACTTC. This gives the protein CASSYSLGHEQYF.

This rearrangement joins TRBV4-3 to TRBJ2-2; 9 positions agree with TRBD2. V shed 2 bases and J 5 bases; nucleotides not matched to a gene: 6. Germline lookup yields CDR1 LGHNA and CDR2 YSLEER. CDR3 length: 16 residues. DNA of the CDR3: TGCGCCAGCAGCCAATTCCGAGCGGGGGGAACCGGGGAGCTGTTTTTT. This gives the protein CASSQFRAGGTGELFF.

This clone was seen a handful of times. V gene TRBV27 combines with J gene TRBJ1-4; 9 nucleotides agree with TRBD1. In germline, CDR1 is MNHEY, CDR2 SMNVEV (reference sequence). This CDR3 region has 13 residues. Trimming at V came to 5 bases and at J to 14 bases, leaving 9 bases not matched to a gene. In DNA form, the CDR3 reads TGTGCCAGCAGTCCGGGACAGGGAAATATGCTGTTTTTT. Protein sequence: CASSPGQGNMLFF.

This clone appeared a single time. The V call is TRBV12-3 or TRBV12-4, the J call TRBJ1-1; D not certain. The length of the CDR3 is 13 residues. Trimming cost V 4 bases and J 4 bases, with 10 bases left between them. DNA for the CDR3: TGTGCCAGCAGTTCTTATGCGGGCACTGAAGCTTTCTTT. Its translation is CASSSYAGTEAFF.

This chain uses TRBV2 with TRBJ2-2; 9 bases map to TRBD1. Germline V gives CDR1 SNHLY, CDR2 FYNNEI. J lost 5 bases, V lost 3 bases, and 10 bases had no gene match. The CDR3 loop spans 17 amino acids. The CDR3 region is CASSDFAGQGFTGELFF. The CDR3 DNA follows: TGTGCCAGCAGTGATTTCGCAGGACAGGGGTTTACCGGGGAGCTGTTTTTT.

This clone has just one count. The V and J genes are TRBV21-1 and TRBJ1-5. TRBV21-1 is an annotated pseudogene. This CDR3 contains 16 residues. CDR3 region: CASSKVAGYSNQPQHF. The DNA for the CDR3 is TGTGCCAGCAGCAAAGTGGCGGGGTATAGCAATCAGCCCCAGCATTTT.

This chain connects TRBV2 to TRBJ2-3; 9 nucleotides match TRBD1. The trim removed 8 bases at V and 2 bases at J, leaving 8 bases unmatched. The CDR3 length is 15 residues. CDR1 and CDR2 (germline): SNHLY, FYNNEI. CDR3 sequence: CASAPGQGYTDTQYF. Written as DNA, the CDR3 is TGTGCCAGCGCACCGGGACAGGGATACACAGATACGCAGTATTTT.

The chain carries TRBV15 and TRBJ1-1; D remains ambiguous. Trimming removed 0 bases at V and 3 bases at J, with 14 bases between. Germline assignment: CDR1 LNHNV and CDR2 YYDKDF (reference sequence). The CDR3 loop spans 16 amino acids. DNA for the CDR3: TGTGCCACCAGCAGAGATTACAGAGAAGCGGACACTGAAGCTTTCTTT. Residues: CATSRDYREADTEAFF.

The V and J genes are TRBV6-6 and TRBJ1-3; TRBD1 agrees at 9 bases. The germline gives CDR1 MNHNY, CDR2 SVGAGI (reference sequence). The CDR3 is made up of 16 amino acids. Trimming removed 5 bases from V and 8 bases from J; junction bases left unmatched: 13. The CDR3 coding sequence is TGTGCCAGCAGTCAAGACCCGGGACAGGGAAGACACACCATATATTTT. This codes for CASSQDPGQGRHTIYF.

CDR3 nucleotide sequence: TGTGCCAGCAGCCAAGGAACCCCGGGACAGGGATTTAGCACTGAAGCTTTCTTT. This gives the protein CASSQGTPGQGFSTEAFF. This chain links TRBV3-1 (or the pseudogene TRBV3-2) with TRBJ1-1; 9 bases agree with TRBD1. Germline-derived CDR1 and CDR2 are LGHDT and YNNKEL (reference sequence). The trim removed 1 base at V and 4 bases at J, leaving 13 bases unmatched. There are 18 residues in the CDR3.

The V gene is TRBV2, the J gene TRBJ2-7, with 8 positions matching TRBD2. This CDR3 comprises 17 residues. Germline V CDR1 and CDR2: SNHLY, FYNNEI. V shed 7 bases, J shed 1 base, and the junction held 15 bases outside the gene matches. The CDR3 reads CASMPGLVVASSYEQYF. CDR3 nucleotides: TGTGCCAGCATGCCGGGACTAGTCGTCGCGAGTTCCTACGAGCAGTACTTC.

The rearrangement uses TRBV10-3 and TRBJ1-6; 8 bases are a match to TRBD1. Trimming took 6 bases from V and 10 from J; bases not matched to a gene: 8. The CDR3 runs to 14 residues. The germline V gene has CDR1 ENHRY and CDR2 SYGVKD. The CDR3 coding sequence is TGTGCCATCAGCACTGGACAGGGCCGGTCACCCCTCCACTTT. This encodes CAISTGQGRSPLHF.

V usage is TRBV6-2 or TRBV6-3 and J usage is TRBJ1-6, with no clear D. Germline V gene sequence: CDR1 MNHEY, CDR2 SVGEGT. The CDR3 totals 14 residues. Trimming took 6 bases from V and 8 from J, leaving 14 bases between them. For the CDR3, the DNA is TGTGCCAGCAGCCTATTCGGGAAGGATTCACCCCTCCACTTT. It encodes CASSLFGKDSPLHF.

The J gene is TRBJ1-5, the V gene TRBV30; D is ambiguous. The germline V gene has CDR1 GTSNPN and CDR2 SVGIG (reference sequence). The CDR3 is made up of 13 amino acids. V was clipped by 1 base and J by 0 bases, with 4 bases between them. CDR3 protein: CAWSEYSNQPQHF. The CDR3 DNA reads as TGTGCCTGGAGTGAATATAGCAATCAGCCCCAGCATTTT.

V usage is TRBV7-3 and J usage is TRBJ2-1, with 7 bases aligning to TRBD2. Germline V CDR1 and CDR2: SGHTA, FQGTGA. This CDR3 spans 16 amino acids. V lost 6 bases and J lost 2; bases outside the gene matches: 10. This CDR3 is CASSPTGGSTYNEQFF. The CDR3 bases are TGTGCCAGCAGTCCAACCGGGGGGAGCACCTACAATGAGCAGTTCTTC. Supplemented by reference TRBV7-3 and TRBJ2-1, the full variable domain reads GAGVSQTPSNKVTEKGKYVELRCDPISGHTALYWYRQSLGQGPEFLIYFQGTGAADDSGLPNDRFFAVRPEGSVSTLKIQRTERGDSAVYLCASSPTGGSTYNEQFFGPGTRLTVL.

The chain links TRBV5-1 to TRBJ1-5, with 8 bases fitting TRBD1. This CDR3 contains 14 residues. The ends lost 1 base at V and 5 bases at J; junction bases unmatched: 2. CDR1 is SGHRS, CDR2 YFSETQ, per germline. CDR3 region: CASSLQGADQPQHF. The CDR3 region has the DNA TGCGCCAGCAGCTTGCAGGGGGCCGATCAGCCCCAGCATTTT.

The chain couples TRBV6-5 to TRBJ2-2; maybe TRBD2 (5 bases). V was shortened by 6 bases and J by 5 bases, with 13 bases between the two germline ends. CDR1 is MNHEY, CDR2 SVGAGI, per germline. The CDR3 runs to 14 residues. The CDR3 reads CASSLQDLTGELFF. CDR3 sequence (DNA): TGTGCCAGCAGCTTGCAGGACTTGACCGGGGAGCTGTTTTTT.

This chain joins TRBV5-4 and TRBJ1-1; D is uncertain. V dropped 6 bases and J dropped 3 bases, with 15 bases sitting between them. Germline CDR1 is SGHNT and CDR2 is YYREEE (reference sequence). The CDR3 sequence is 14 residues long. CDR3 loop: CASNPTQDYTEAFF. CDR3 nucleotides: TGTGCCAGCAACCCGACCCAGGACTACACTGAAGCTTTCTTT.

This chain joins TRBV7-2 and TRBJ2-4; 10 nucleotides match TRBD2. V dropped 3 bases and J dropped 1; count of bases not matched to a gene: 12. CDR1 is SGHTA, CDR2 FQGNSA, per germline. The CDR3 covers 19 residues. The CDR3, as DNA: TGTGCCAGCAGCTTGGGACTTAAACTAGCGGGGTTGGCCAAAAACATTCAGTACTTC. This translates into CASSLGLKLAGLAKNIQYF.

The chain has TRBV4-1 and TRBJ1-1; TRBD1 might be the D (5 bases). The CDR3 sequence is 15 residues long. Between the trimmed V and J ends, which lost 4 bases and 3 bases, there was a span of 15 bases. Germline V gives CDR1 MGHRA, CDR2 YSYEKL. This chain's CDR3 is CASSLVGGDDTEAFF. In nucleotides, the CDR3 is TGCGCCAGCAGCCTCGTCGGGGGGGACGACACTGAAGCTTTCTTT.

This chain connects TRBV4-2 to TRBJ2-2; the match to TRBD2 covers 10 bases. Germline CDR1 is LGHNA and CDR2 is YNFKEQ. The CDR3 contains 13 residues. The V gene end was trimmed by 9 bases and the J gene end by 6 bases; junction bases not matched to a gene: 4. The chain's CDR3 is CASKRGGPGELFF. The CDR3 DNA sequence: TGTGCCAGTAAGCGGGGGGGCCCCGGGGAGCTGTTTTTT.

V gene TRBV4-2 combines with J gene TRBJ2-1, with 11 bases that match TRBD2. Trimming at V came to 4 bases and at J to 5 bases, leaving 16 bases not matched to a gene. This CDR3 spans 19 amino acids. From germline, CDR1 is LGHNA and CDR2 YNFKEQ. CDR3 sequence reads: CASSRTRPGIAGGNNEQFF. DNA for the CDR3: TGTGCCAGCAGCCGGACTCGGCCGGGTATAGCGGGGGGGAACAATGAGCAGTTCTTC.